What follows is one T cell receptor beta chain and its context. Its cognate antigen has yet to be identified. No much larger clone is present one base from it, and per-base qualities are unavailable. The sample is drawn from a study of CD8+ T cells in alopecia areata (dated by TCRdb to 2016 to 2018). Some background on the complete study: Treated patients were enrolled in an open-label pilot trial of oral tofacitinib at 5 to 10 mg twice daily for moderate-to-severe alopecia areata. Patients stayed on tofacitinib for 6 to 18 months and then had 6 months of follow-up off drug so that delayed response and recurrence could be assessed. Disease severity in treated patients was measured with the SALT score, which quantifies the percentage of affected scalp surface area. The study used high-throughput TCRbeta sequencing to examine T cell clonal expansion in alopecia areata, in both the C3H/HeJ mouse model and human patients. Human TCRbeta sequencing covered scalp tissue and sorted CD4+ and CD8+ peripheral blood T cells from patchy and totalis/universalis alopecia areata patients and healthy controls. Biopsies were taken from tofacitinib-treated patients at baseline and at 4 and 24 weeks of treatment, and a later scalp biopsy was taken in several of the tofacitinib-treated patients. Clonality in the scalp was compared among normal scalp (n=4), patchy alopecia areata scalp (n=8), and alopecia totalis/universalis scalp (n=8). The RNA source kit depended on sample type: the PAXgene miRNA kit for fixed scalp, the miRNeasy kit for PBMCs, and the RNeasy kit for mouse skin. immunoSEQ multiplex PCR using 35 Vbeta forward primers and 13 Jbeta reverse primers was used to amplify TCRbeta CDR3 regions. Findings and caveats that apply to the study as a whole: During tofacitinib treatment, many expanded lesional clones remained in scalp and blood, and this persistence may partly explain relapse after treatment is stopped. Unlike mouse skin, where gammadelta T cells dominate, normal human skin contains resident alphabeta T cells that get sequenced too, which complicates analysis of the scalp TCR repertoire. TCR sequences shared between patients were less clear than in mice, possibly partly because of HLA diversity in the patient population. The treated cohort was small, with a single nonresponder, so links between baseline CD8+ expansion and response need larger studies. With tofacitinib, both scalp clonality and the number of expanded CD8+ clones among the top 100 scalp clones went down significantly. Compared with normal scalp, lesional scalp had higher clonality and more expanded CD8+ clones, particularly in alopecia totalis/universalis, a pattern that suggests antigenic drive.

The sample's treatment or condition label, decoded: oral pan-JAK inhibitor, 5-10 mg twice daily. Lesional scalp punch biopsies and peripheral blood were collected from alopecia areata patients. PBMCs were isolated by density centrifugation and stained for CD3, CD4 and CD8, and CD4+ and CD8+ T cells were sorted on a FACSAria. CDR1 and CDR2 were assigned from the germline V gene (reference sequence) as SSHAT and FNYEAQ. Trimming removed 5 bases from V and 7 bases from J, leaving 8 bases between the germline ends. Including the terminal cysteine and phenylalanine, the CDR3 comprises 11 residues. This entry keeps only the CDR3 DNA: 33 bases, framed from base 1. To prepare the library, the immunoSEQ multiplex PCR assay was applied. RNA was extracted from all samples and reverse transcribed into cDNA, which served as template for TCR sequencing. SuperScript III was used for first-strand cDNA synthesis, primed with a 2:1 mix of oligo-dT and random hexamers. A synthetic immune receptor repertoire was used to assess amplification bias, and residual bias was removed computationally. Concerning the study's data processing: After raw reads were preprocessed to remove errors, the CDR3 was defined following IMGT conventions as running from the conserved cysteine to phenylalanine. Clonality was calculated as 1 minus Shannon entropy normalized by log2 of the number of productive unique TCRs. Scalp TCRbeta sequences were cross-referenced with sorted blood CD4 and CD8 repertoires so that the CD4 or CD8 identity of scalp clones could be inferred. The clones in this table, taken by TCRdb from immuneACCESS, are in-frame only. Not every clone is retained; where verified, under half of the shortfall comes from an unresolved V gene, and the cause of the rest is unknown. The DNA gave D and trimming, while V, J and clone size come from that table. The table for this sample lists approximately 180,000 clones; around 60% of them were counted only once. Of the sample, 1.3% is held by the ten largest clones.

This specimen consisted of CD4+ T cells sorted from blood, obtained at approximately week 50, from a patient treated with tofacitinib. The receptor comes from a human donor with alopecia areata. This receptor chain uses TRBV7-7 and TRBJ1-2, with no reliable assignment of the D segment. The nucleotide sequence reads TGTGCCAGCAGCCCACCGGGTGGCTACACCTTC. It is translated as CASSPPGGYTF.